These 25 T cell receptor beta chains were sequenced from one sample in a study of T cell repertoires and HLA-DP antigens. The antigens these receptors bind are not known. Clones were sequenced by immunoSEQ multiplex PCR, and TCRdb holds only the in-frame ones, with some missing. The sample carries some 120,000 clones, 92% recorded once. The source material was CD4+ T cells from PBMCs. Receptors were obtained from a woman younger than 30 in good health and CMV-seronegative.

The chain joins TRBV19 to TRBJ1-4; no clear D gene. The V and J ends lost 2 bases and 0 bases respectively, with 13 bases between them. This CDR3 spans 17 amino acids. Germline V gene lookup returns CDR1 LNHDA and CDR2 SQIVND (reference sequence). CDR3 amino acids: CASSIFSWWATNEKLFF. The CDR3 coding sequence is TGTGCCAGTAGTATATTTTCCTGGTGGGCAACTAATGAAAAACTGTTTTTT.

The genes are TRBV6-5 and TRBJ1-1, with 8 bases identical to TRBD1. This CDR3 region has 13 residues. Germline CDR1 reads MNHEY; CDR2 reads SVGAGI. The J segment lost 3 bases and the V segment lost 7 bases, leaving 4 bases of the junction unmatched. CDR3: CASKGQADTEAFF. The CDR3 DNA reads TGTGCCAGCAAGGGACAGGCTGACACTGAAGCTTTCTTT.

The rearrangement uses TRBV7-2 and TRBJ1-4; TRBD1 agrees at 8 bases. The CDR3 has 17 residues. Trimming took 5 bases from V and 0 from J; bases not matched to a gene: 8. Germline V gene sequence: CDR1 SGHTA, CDR2 FQGNSA. This CDR3 is CASSPRGPNPTNEKLFF. The CDR3 DNA sequence: TGTGCCAGCAGCCCCAGGGGGCCGAATCCAACTAATGAAAAACTGTTTTTT.

The chain joins TRBV18 to TRBJ1-3, with D unclear. The CDR3 loop spans 14 amino acids. V dropped 4 bases and J dropped 6 bases, with 13 bases sitting between them. The V gene's germline CDR1 is KGHSH and CDR2 LQKENI. CDR3 DNA sequence: TGTGCCAGCTCACTTTTGGAAAAGGCAAACACCATATATTTT. The encoded protein is CASSLLEKANTIYF.

The rearrangement joins TRBV5-1 to TRBJ2-3; 7 nucleotides align to TRBD2. With 5 bases clipped from V and 5 bases from J, the junction kept 5 bases outside the gene matches. Germline CDR1 is SGHRS and CDR2 is YFSETQ. The CDR3 runs 13 residues. The CDR3: CASSPREGDTQYF. CDR3 DNA: TGCGCCAGCAGTCCCAGGGAGGGAGATACGCAGTATTTT.

The V and J genes are TRBV7-8 and TRBJ1-5, with D tentatively TRBD1 (6 bases). V dropped 7 bases and J dropped 0 bases, with 19 bases sitting between them. The CDR3 consists of 17 residues. Germline values: CDR1 SGHVS, CDR2 FQNEAQ. CDR3 nucleotides: TGTGCCAGCACCCCCGGGGACACTGTCGTTAGCAATCAGCCCCAGCATTTT. Amino acids: CASTPGDTVVSNQPQHF.

The genes are TRBV10-3 and TRBJ1-5; D is unresolved. With 0 bases removed from V and 7 bases from J, the gap between germline ends came to 13 bases. Germline values: CDR1 ENHRY, CDR2 SYGVKD. The CDR3 runs 15 residues. DNA of the CDR3: TGTGCCATCAGTGAGTCGCTCGTTTTGGGGCAGCCCCAGCATTTT. Translating gives CAISESLVLGQPQHF.

The chain has TRBV10-3 and TRBJ1-3; the match to TRBD1 covers 8 bases. This CDR3 is built from 15 residues. The V and J ends lost 2 bases and 2 bases, in that order; junction bases with no gene match: 2. Germline V gene sequence: CDR1 ENHRY, CDR2 SYGVKD. DNA for the CDR3: TGTGCCATCAGTGAGACAGGGGGTACTGGAAACACCATATATTTT. It is translated as CAISETGGTGNTIYF.

The chain uses TRBV19 and TRBJ1-2; D gene unclear. There are 15 residues in the CDR3. CDR1 is LNHDA and CDR2 is SQIVND in the germline V gene (reference sequence). Trimming cost V 1 base and J 1 base, with 10 bases left between them. Written as DNA, the CDR3 is TGTGCCAGTAGTATAGTCGTGGGCAATAACTATGGCTACACCTTC. This sequence encodes CASSIVVGNNYGYTF.

The rearrangement uses TRBV7-9 and TRBJ2-5; 10 nucleotides match TRBD1. Germline values: CDR1 SEHNR, CDR2 FQNEAQ (reference sequence). The CDR3 totals 14 residues. V lost 4 bases and J lost 5; bases outside the gene matches: 4. The CDR3 region has the DNA TGTGCCAGCAGCTCGGACAGGGGGATGGAGACCCAGTACTTC. Translation: CASSSDRGMETQYF.

The J gene is TRBJ2-1, the V gene TRBV27, with 11 bases lining up with TRBD2. The CDR3 is 19 amino acids. J was trimmed by 0 bases and V by 0 bases; bases with no gene match: 7. Germline CDR1 MNHEY, CDR2 SMNVEV (reference sequence). The CDR3 is CASSLSGRLAGSSYNEQFF. The CDR3 bases are TGTGCCAGCAGTTTATCGGGGCGACTAGCGGGATCCTCCTACAATGAGCAGTTCTTC.

The CDR3 sequence: CASSSSGDEKLFF. CDR3 sequence (DNA): TGCGCCAGCAGTTCCAGTGGCGATGAAAAACTGTTTTTT. The J gene is TRBJ1-4, the V gene TRBV5-1; D is unresolved. The germline V gene has CDR1 SGHRS and CDR2 YFSETQ. CDR3 length: 13 residues. The V and J ends lost 5 bases and 6 bases respectively, with 11 bases between them. The full variable domain, completed using reference TRBV5-1 and TRBJ1-4, is KAGVTQTPRYLIKTRGQQVTLSCSPISGHRSVSWYQQTPGQGLQFLFEYFSETQRNKGNFPGRFSGRQFSNSRSEMNVSTLELGDSALYLCASSSSGDEKLFFGSGTQLSVL.

The rearrangement joins TRBV7-9 to TRBJ1-2; TRBD1 matches at 9 bases. Trimming cost V 7 bases and J 8 bases; bases outside gene matches: 14. The CDR3 covers 15 residues. Germline CDR1 and CDR2: SEHNR and FQNEAQ (reference sequence). The CDR3 DNA is TGTGCCAGCAACATTCCCGGGACAGGGCAAGGCGGCTACACCTTC. It specifies CASNIPGTGQGGYTF.

This chain uses TRBV11-3 with TRBJ1-3; D might be TRBD1 (5 bases). This CDR3 comprises 16 residues. The germline V gene has CDR1 SGHNT and CDR2 YENEEA. V was trimmed by 2 bases and J by 0 bases, leaving 11 bases between them. CDR3 sequence (DNA): TGTGCCAGCAGCTTAACGGGACGCAACTCTGGAAACACCATATATTTT. Its translation: CASSLTGRNSGNTIYF.

The chain uses TRBV6-1 and TRBJ2-7; D unclear. The CDR3 runs to 14 residues. Germline assignment: CDR1 MNHNS and CDR2 SASEGT. V lost 7 bases and J lost 2, with 15 bases in between. The CDR3 is CASIHVRKPYEQYF. For the CDR3, the DNA is TGTGCCAGCATCCACGTACGGAAGCCCTACGAGCAGTACTTC.

The V call is TRBV4-1, the J call TRBJ1-2, with D tentatively TRBD1 (5 bases). The V gene's germline CDR1 is MGHRA and CDR2 YSYEKL. The length of the CDR3 is 15 residues. V was pared by 1 base and J by 10 bases, with 19 bases between. In DNA form, the CDR3 reads TGCGCCAGCAGCCAAGTTGACCGGGACTTTCCGAACTACACCTTC. Translation gives CASSQVDRDFPNYTF.

The chain joins TRBV7-8 to TRBJ2-1; 9 bases are shared with TRBD1. This CDR3 has 18 residues. V was pared by 3 bases and J by 2 bases, with 11 bases of the junction left unmatched. Germline CDR1 is SGHVS and CDR2 is FQNEAQ. In DNA, the CDR3 is TGTGCCAGCAGCTTCTTACCTATCGACAGGGGGACCTACAATGAGCAGTTCTTC. Translated, it gives CASSFLPIDRGTYNEQFF.

CDR3 sequence reads: CASSLVTTTDTQYF. For the CDR3, the DNA is TGTGCCAGCAGTTTAGTGACTACAACAGATACGCAGTATTTT. The chain joins TRBV28 to TRBJ2-3; D possibly corresponds to TRBD2 (5 bases). The V end was cut by 2 bases, the J end by 3 bases, with 9 bases between. From germline, CDR1 is MDHEN and CDR2 SYDVKM. The CDR3 is 14 residues long.

CDR3 region: CAITDPAGGAYNEQFF. The DNA of the CDR3 is TGTGCCATCACTGACCCAGCGGGGGGCGCGTACAATGAGCAGTTCTTC. V and J are TRBV10-3 and TRBJ2-1; TRBD2 matches at 9 bases. V shed 7 bases and J 4 bases; nucleotides not matched to a gene: 11. CDR3 length: 16 amino acids. Germline V CDR1 and CDR2: ENHRY, SYGVKD.

This clone appeared a single time. V gene TRBV7-6 combines with J gene TRBJ2-7, with TRBD2 as a possible D gene (7 bases). The CDR3 covers 14 residues. The ends were cut back, 0 bases at V and 5 bases at J, with 11 bases in the middle. Germline CDR1 reads SGHVS; CDR2 reads FNYEAQ. In DNA, the CDR3 is TGTGCCAGCAGCTTAGCCAGGGGAGGGAACGAGCAGTACTTC. Translation gives CASSLARGGNEQYF.

The CDR3 DNA follows: TGTGCCAGCAGTAAACATAGGGGGGATTCACCCCTCCACTTT. Translating it yields CASSKHRGDSPLHF. The gene calls are TRBV2 and TRBJ1-6; tentative D call: TRBD1 (6 bases). V shed 5 bases and J shed 8 bases, with 13 bases lying between them. The CDR3 contains 14 residues. The germline gives CDR1 SNHLY, CDR2 FYNNEI.

The genes are TRBV5-1 and TRBJ1-1; no firm D call. Germline values: CDR1 SGHRS, CDR2 YFSETQ. Between the trimmed V and J ends, which lost 2 bases and 0 bases, there was a span of 17 bases. There are 17 residues in the CDR3. CDR3: CASSFAGRTSMNTEAFF. The DNA of the CDR3 is TGCGCCAGCAGCTTTGCCGGACGTACGTCCATGAACACTGAAGCTTTCTTT.

V gene TRBV6-4 combines with J gene TRBJ2-1, with D possibly matching TRBD1 (6 bases). The V gene's germline CDR1 is MRHNA and CDR2 SNTAGT. The CDR3 sequence is 15 residues long. With 6 bases removed from V and 2 bases from J, the gap between germline ends came to 14 bases. CDR3 coding DNA: TGTGCCAGCAGCCCCGCAGGGGTCGCCTACAATGAGCAGTTCTTC. Amino acid sequence: CASSPAGVAYNEQFF.

The chain joins TRBV7-9 to TRBJ1-4; weak D call: TRBD1 (6 bases). The germline V gene has CDR1 SEHNR and CDR2 FQNEAQ (reference sequence). The V gene lost 5 bases and the J gene lost 7 bases, with 20 bases spanning the gap. The CDR3 contains 16 residues. The CDR3 DNA is TGTGCCAGCAGCCCACCGGGACAACCAGGGCGTGAAAAACTGTTTTTT. Translating gives CASSPPGQPGREKLFF. Full variable domain (remainder filled in from reference TRBV7-9 and TRBJ1-4): DTGVSQNPRHKITKRGQNVTFRCDPISEHNRLYWYRQTLGQGPEFLTYFQNEAQLEKSRLLSDRFSAERPKGSFSTLEIQRTEQGDSAMYLCASSPPGQPGREKLFFGSGTQLSVL.

This clone was seen a handful of times. This chain connects TRBV14 to TRBJ1-1, with D perhaps matching TRBD1 (5 bases). Trimming pared 4 bases from V and 4 bases from J, leaving 13 bases between. The germline gives CDR1 SGHDN, CDR2 FVKESK. The CDR3 runs to 14 residues. The CDR3 is CASSRPVGGTEAFF. In nucleotides, the CDR3 is TGTGCCAGCAGCCGGCCGGTTGGGGGCACTGAAGCTTTCTTT.